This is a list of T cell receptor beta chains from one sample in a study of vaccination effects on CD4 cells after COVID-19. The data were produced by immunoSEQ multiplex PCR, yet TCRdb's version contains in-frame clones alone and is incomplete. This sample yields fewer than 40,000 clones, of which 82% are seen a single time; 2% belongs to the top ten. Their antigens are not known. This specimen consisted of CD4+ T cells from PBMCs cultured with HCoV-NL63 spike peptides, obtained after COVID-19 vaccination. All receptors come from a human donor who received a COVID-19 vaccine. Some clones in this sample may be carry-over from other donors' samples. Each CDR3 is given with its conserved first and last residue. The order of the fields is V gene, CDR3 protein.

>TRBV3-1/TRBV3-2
CASSQEPSGRAYF
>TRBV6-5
CASSYSSGGALETQYF
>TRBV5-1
CASSLKWSSGGASTDTQYF
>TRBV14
CASSQYRGGNTEAFF
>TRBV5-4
CASSSPRGSDTQYF
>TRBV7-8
CASSPQGEGLFAFF
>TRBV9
CASWGAHYGYTF
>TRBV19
CASSTKGTAKETQYF
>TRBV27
CASSSHGLNTEAFF
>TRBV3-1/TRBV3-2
CASSQYGPSQETQYF
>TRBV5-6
CASSLTVAANTGELFF
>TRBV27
CATKIRGNSYNEQFF
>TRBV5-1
CASSLGQGFQETQYF
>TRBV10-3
CAIRGEKETQYF
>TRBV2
CASRGDRSNQPQHF
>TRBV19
CASRNGGGTDTQYF
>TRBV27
CASSFRGNQPQHF
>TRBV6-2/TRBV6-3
CASSYSSGANTIYF
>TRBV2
CASSEGDRWDSSGYTF
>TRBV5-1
CASSLGTGGSEETQYF
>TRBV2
CASRGTGGVSPLHF
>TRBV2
CASSVVNTEAFF
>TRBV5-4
CASSRGGTGGYTGELFF
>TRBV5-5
CASSFYGDMNTEAFF
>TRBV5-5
CASSLSGYAGELFF
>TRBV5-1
CASSSGHANTGELFF
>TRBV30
CAWSKGGALGYGEKLFF
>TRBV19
CASSRGRGTNEKLFF